A selection of T cell receptor beta chains follows, all from one sample in a study of cytomegalovirus exposure and HLA in healthy donors. Data came from immunoSEQ multiplex PCR; TCRdb stores just in-frame clones and leaves some out. This table holds about 87,000 clones, 65% to 75% found once. Sequencing used PBMCs. Every receptor here comes from a man between 25 and 39 years old in good health and CMV-seropositive. The CDR3 runs from the conserved cysteine through the conserved F or W. D genes are given only for firm matches. Clone size is stated in some rows and not others, as once, few, many or a class when expanded.

>.|.|TRBJ1-1|TRBV4-1
TGCGCCAGCAGCCAGGGATGGACTTTGAACACTGAAGCTTTCTTT
CASSQGWTLNTEAFF
>.|.|TRBJ1-2|TRBV10-2
TGCGCCAGCCTATCCTCCGACCCGACCTCGGGAGGCTACACCTTC
CASLSSDPTSGGYTF
>.|few|TRBJ1-5|TRBV28
TGTGCCAGCAGCTCGGGGGGAAATAATTGGAATCAGCCCCAGCATTTT
CASSSGGNNWNQPQHF
>TRBD2|.|TRBJ2-1|TRBV15
TGTGCCACCAGCAGAGATCCCGGGAGGGTCTCCTACAATGAGCAGTTCTTC
CATSRDPGRVSYNEQFF
>TRBD1|few|TRBJ2-5|TRBV29-1
TGCAGCGTTGGGACAGGAGACGTCGGAGAGACCCAGTACTTC
CSVGTGDVGETQYF
>.|few|TRBJ1-3|TRBV5-6
TGTGCCAGCAGCTTGATCAGGGGAGATGGAAACACCATATATTTT
CASSLIRGDGNTIYF
>TRBD1|.|TRBJ2-7|TRBV25-1
TGTGCCAGCAGAACCGACAGGGGAGGCTACGAGCAGTACTTC
CASRTDRGGYEQYF
>TRBD1|.|TRBJ1-2|TRBV19
TGTGCCAGTAGTGCAGGGACAGGGACCGGCGGCTACACCTTC
CASSAGTGTGGYTF
>TRBD1|.|TRBJ1-1|TRBV29-1
TGCAGCGCCTATACAGGGGGTGGGGACACTGAAGCTTTCTTT
CSAYTGGGDTEAFF
>TRBD1|.|TRBJ2-7|TRBV28
TGTGCCAGCAGTGTACCGGGACAGGGGGCTGACGAGCAGTACTTC
CASSVPGQGADEQYF
>.|.|TRBJ2-4|TRBV5-1
TGCGCCAGCAGCGCCGGAGGGCCTAACATTCAGTACTTC
CASSAGGPNIQYF
>TRBD1|once|TRBJ2-3|TRBV5-8
TGTGCCAGCAGCTGGACAGGCTCCACTAGCACAGATACGCAGTATTTT
CASSWTGSTSTDTQYF
>.|.|TRBJ2-2|TRBV7-3
TGTGCCAGCAGCTTAACCGGGACAACCACCGGGGAGCTGTTTTTT
CASSLTGTTTGELFF
>TRBD2|.|TRBJ2-1|TRBV7-6
TGTGCCAGCAGCTCCCTAGCGGGGGTCTACAATGAGCAGTTCTTC
CASSSLAGVYNEQFF
>TRBD1|.|TRBJ1-2|TRBV5-1
TGCGCCAGCAGCTTGCAGGGGGATGAAGGCTACACCTTC
CASSLQGDEGYTF
>TRBD1|.|TRBJ1-4|TRBV5-1
TGCGCCAGCAGCTCGGACAGGGGCGAAAATGAAAAACTGTTTTTT
CASSSDRGENEKLFF
>.|.|TRBJ1-5|TRBV12-2
TGTGCAAGTCGTTCCCTTCGACAGGACAATGGGCCCCAGCATTTT
CASRSLRQDNGPQHF
>TRBD2|.|TRBJ2-3|TRBV4-2
TGTGCCAGCAGTCCCGCTGATCAGCGGGAGACAGATACGCAGTATTTT
CASSPADQRETDTQYF
>TRBD1|.|TRBJ1-2|TRBV6-5
TGTGCCAGCACCCGACAGGGACTCTATGGCTACACCTTC
CASTRQGLYGYTF
>TRBD2|.|TRBJ2-5|TRBV6-5
TGTGCCAGCAGTTATCGGGGCGGGGGGGTGGAAGAGACCCAGTACTTC
CASSYRGGGVEETQYF
>TRBD2|few|TRBJ2-3|TRBV6-1
TGTGCCAGCACCGACGGGGGGACTCCCACAGATACGCAGTATTTT
CASTDGGTPTDTQYF
>TRBD1|.|TRBJ1-1|TRBV11-2
TGTGCCAGCAGCTTAGCCTTTTACAGGGGCTCTTTCCTGAACACTGAAGCTTTCTTT
CASSLAFYRGSFLNTEAFF
>.|few|TRBJ2-2|TRBV6-5
TGTGCCAGCAGAAAACCAGCGGGCACCGGGGAGCTGTTTTTT
CASRKPAGTGELFF
>.|few|TRBJ1-4|TRBV7-9
TGTGCCAGCAGCCCGAGGAAGGGGACTAATGAAAAACTGTTTTTT
CASSPRKGTNEKLFF
>.|.|TRBJ2-3|TRBV4-3
TGCGCCAGCAGCCAAGGAAGCGATGTGTGGACAGATACGCAGTATTTT
CASSQGSDVWTDTQYF
>TRBD2|.|TRBJ2-1|TRBV7-3
TGTGCCAGCAGCTTAACGCTAGCGGGGGACAATGAGCAGTTCTTC
CASSLTLAGDNEQFF
>TRBD2|.|TRBJ2-1|TRBV9
TGTGCCAGCAGCTCGGGACTAGCGGGAGTTCCTAGCTCCTACAATGAGCAGTTCTTC
CASSSGLAGVPSSYNEQFF
>.|.|TRBJ2-7|TRBV5-1
TGCGCCAGCAGCTTGCCAACATACGAGCAGTACTTC
CASSLPTYEQYF
>.|once|TRBJ1-4|TRBV28
TGTGCCAGCAGTCTCGATCGGGGTCGTGAAAAACTGTTTTTT
CASSLDRGREKLFF
>.|.|TRBJ2-7|TRBV7-9
TGTGCCAGCAGCTTCACCTGGAGAGAAGGCGAGCAGTACTTC
CASSFTWREGEQYF
>TRBD1|once|TRBJ1-2|TRBV5-1
TGCGCCAGCAGCTTTCCCGACAGGGGGCTCAACTATGGCTACACCTTC
CASSFPDRGLNYGYTF
>TRBD2|.|TRBJ2-3|TRBV7-3
TGTGCCAGCAGCTTAACGGGTGCAGCGGGGGGCACAGATACGCAGTATTTT
CASSLTGAAGGTDTQYF
>TRBD2|few|TRBJ2-6|TRBV9
TGTGCCAGCAGCGTAGCCGGCGGGAGCTCTGGGGCCAACGTCCTGACTTTC
CASSVAGGSSGANVLTF
>.|.|TRBJ1-4|TRBV29-1
TGCAGCGTTGGGTCAGGGACTAATGAAAAACTGTTTTTT
CSVGSGTNEKLFF
>.|.|TRBJ1-5|TRBV10-3
TGTGCCATCAGTGCAGCGGGGGCGGGTCAGCCCCAGCATTTT
CAISAAGAGQPQHF
>TRBD1|once|TRBJ1-6|TRBV6-5
TGTGCCAGCAGTTCCCCGACAGGGAGGCTCGATTCACCCCTCCACTTT
CASSSPTGRLDSPLHF